This TCR beta chain was captured by sequencing in a study of T cell responses to AZD1222 COVID-19 vaccine. The germline V and J ends were trimmed by 3 bases and 7 bases, with 13 bases remaining between them. This CDR3 is built from 14 residues. From germline, CDR1 is SNHLY and CDR2 FYNNEI. Data came from immunoSEQ multiplex PCR; TCRdb stores just in-frame clones and leaves some out. The sample lists tens of thousands of clones; 90% were seen once. Sample: peripheral blood, taken 28 days after the second AZD1222 dose. The chain combines TRBV2 with TRBJ1-5; TRBD1 is a possible D gene (5 bases). The clonotype comes from an adult who received the AZD1222 COVID-19 vaccine. This CDR3 reads CASSDPRWGQPQHF. In DNA, the CDR3 is TGTGCCAGCAGTGACCCACGGTGGGGCCAGCCCCAGCATTTT.